The 32 T cell receptor beta chains below were found in one sample sequenced in a study of T cell responses to AZD1222 COVID-19 vaccine. Assay: immunoSEQ multiplex PCR; the TCRdb copy retains only in-frame clones and omits some. This sample yields about 100,000 clones, of which over 75% are seen a single time; 4% to 4.5% belongs to the top ten. This specimen consisted of peripheral blood, obtained on day 0 of MenACWY control vaccination. The receptors here all came from an adult in good health.

The DNA for the CDR3 is TGTGCCAGCAGTTTGGCAGGAAGAAATGAAAAACTGTTTTTT. Its protein product is CASSLAGRNEKLFF. The V gene is TRBV28, the J gene TRBJ1-4, with no clear D. The CDR3 loop spans 14 amino acids. From germline, CDR1 is MDHEN and CDR2 SYDVKM. V was pared by 3 bases and J by 5 bases, with 10 bases between.

The chain uses TRBV19 and TRBJ1-5, with D unclear. The germline V gene encodes CDR1 LNHDA and CDR2 SQIVND (reference sequence). V gave up 3 bases and J gave up 10 bases, with 13 bases separating them. The CDR3 has 13 residues. The CDR3 loop is CASSIGLGSPQHF. In DNA form, the CDR3 reads TGTGCCAGTAGTATCGGGCTGGGCTCACCCCAGCATTTT.

V and J are TRBV5-4 and TRBJ2-7; 7 bases are a match to TRBD1. The CDR3 has 14 residues. Germline assignment: CDR1 SGHNT and CDR2 YYREEE (reference sequence). The V gene end was trimmed by 3 bases and the J gene end by 2 bases; junction bases not matched to a gene: 5. Here the CDR3 DNA reads TGTGCCAGCAGCTCATACAGGGGTACCTACGAGCAGTACTTC. Encoded protein: CASSSYRGTYEQYF. Based on the CDR3 plus reference TRBV5-4 and TRBJ2-7, the full variable domain is ETGVTQSPTHLIKTRGQQVTLRCSSQSGHNTVSWYQQALGQGPQFIFQYYREEENGRGNFPPRFSGLQFPNYSSELNVNALELDDSALYLCASSSYRGTYEQYFGPGTRLTVT.

This clone came up once. This chain joins TRBV19 and TRBJ1-3, with D unresolved. Trimming cost V 3 bases and J 0 bases, with 6 bases left between them. The CDR3 runs 14 residues. Germline loops: CDR1 LNHDA, CDR2 SQIVND (reference sequence). The CDR3 sequence is CASSIGGSGNTIYF. The CDR3 nucleotides are TGTGCCAGTAGTATCGGTGGCTCTGGAAACACCATATATTTT.

The V call is TRBV27, the J call TRBJ2-7; D ambiguous. The CDR3 has 11 amino acids. The germline gives CDR1 MNHEY, CDR2 SMNVEV (reference sequence). Trimming took off 6 bases at V and 7 bases at J, with 10 bases between the two ends. Here the CDR3 DNA reads TGTGCCAGCAGCGAAGGGCAGGAGCAGTACTTC. It translates to CASSEGQEQYF.

The chain carries TRBV10-3 and TRBJ2-3; 9 positions agree with TRBD2. The CDR3 is 16 amino acids. Trimming removed 6 bases from V and 2 bases from J; junction bases left unmatched: 9. The germline V gene encodes CDR1 ENHRY and CDR2 SYGVKD. The CDR3, as DNA: TGTGCCATCAGCCCGGTAGCGGGGGAACCCACAGATACGCAGTATTTT. Its protein product is CAISPVAGEPTDTQYF.

The rearrangement joins TRBV4-3 to TRBJ1-1; no firm D call. This CDR3 region has 14 residues. Germline V gives CDR1 LGHNA, CDR2 YSLEER. The V end lost 4 bases, the J end lost 7 bases, and 16 bases lay between the germline ends. CDR3 coding DNA: TGCGCCAGCAGCCGGGCATTCTTGGACGGTGAAGCTTTCTTT. As protein: CASSRAFLDGEAFF.

Notes on this clone: One junction end disagrees with the germline gene, perhaps due to a read error. V gene TRBV14 combines with J gene TRBJ2-5; weak D call: TRBD1 (5 bases). Germline lookup yields CDR1 SGHDN and CDR2 FVKESK. The CDR3 runs 12 residues. The CDR3, as DNA: TGTGCCAGCAGCCAAACCAGGACAACCTTGGACTTC. Its protein product is CASSQTRTTLDF.

The V gene is TRBV5-4, the J gene TRBJ2-7; D is uncertain. Germline V gives CDR1 SGHNT, CDR2 YYREEE (reference sequence). V was clipped by 0 bases and J by 2 bases, with 12 bases between them. There are 15 residues in the CDR3. The CDR3 spells CASSLGVGLAYEQYF. In nucleotides, the CDR3 is TGTGCCAGCAGCTTGGGGGTTGGTCTAGCCTACGAGCAGTACTTC. The entire variable domain, with the rest obtained from reference TRBV5-4 and TRBJ2-7, is as follows: ETGVTQSPTHLIKTRGQQVTLRCSSQSGHNTVSWYQQALGQGPQFIFQYYREEENGRGNFPPRFSGLQFPNYSSELNVNALELDDSALYLCASSLGVGLAYEQYFGPGTRLTVT.

The CDR3 nucleotides are TGTGCCAGTAGTATAGTACAGGGAACATACAATGAGCAGTTCTTC. Protein product: CASSIVQGTYNEQFF. J is TRBJ2-1 and V is TRBV19; D is possibly TRBD1 (6 bases). This CDR3 has 15 amino acids. The V and J ends lost 1 base and 4 bases respectively, with 11 bases between them. CDR1 LNHDA and CDR2 SQIVND come from the germline V gene (reference sequence).

V usage is TRBV7-9 and J usage is TRBJ1-1; D not certain. The CDR3 has 12 residues. Trimming took 4 bases from V and 5 from J, leaving 8 bases between them. CDR1 is SEHNR, CDR2 FQNEAQ, per germline (reference sequence). The CDR3 DNA reads as TGTGCCAGCAGCTCGGGGAGGACTGAAGCTTTCTTT. It encodes CASSSGRTEAFF.

This rearrangement joins TRBV27 to TRBJ2-3; no clear D. The CDR3 length is 13 residues. Germline V gene lookup returns CDR1 MNHEY and CDR2 SMNVEV (reference sequence). The V end was cut by 2 bases, the J end by 6 bases, with 9 bases between. The chain's CDR3 is CASSLGYPDTQYF. The DNA of the CDR3 is TGTGCCAGCAGTTTAGGGTACCCGGATACGCAGTATTTT.

The chain links TRBV2 to TRBJ2-2; 8 bases line up with TRBD2. Germline-derived CDR1 and CDR2 are SNHLY and FYNNEI. The CDR3 extends over 16 amino acids. The junction had 7 bases not matched to a gene; V was cut back by 3 bases and J by 4 bases. The CDR3 sequence is CASSETSVGGTGELFF. The CDR3 DNA reads TGTGCCAGCAGTGAGACTAGCGTCGGCGGCACCGGGGAGCTGTTTTTT.

J is TRBJ2-7 and V is TRBV6-5, with 8 bases identical to TRBD2. The CDR3 is 15 residues long. Germline CDR1 reads MNHEY; CDR2 reads SVGAGI. V was clipped by 5 bases and J by 7 bases; unmatched bases: 13. This CDR3 is CASSRPGLEFVEQYF. DNA of the CDR3: TGTGCCAGCAGTCGCCCGGGACTAGAATTTGTTGAGCAGTACTTC.

The J gene is TRBJ2-5, the V gene TRBV24-1; tentatively, D is TRBD1 or TRBD2 (5 bases each). Germline loops: CDR1 KGHDR, CDR2 SFDVKD. Trimming took off 4 bases at V and 0 bases at J, with 14 bases between the two ends. CDR3 length: 16 residues. The CDR3 DNA is TGTGCCACCAGTGACACCGGGACCTCGTACCAAGAGACCCAGTACTTC. The encoded protein is CATSDTGTSYQETQYF.

V gene TRBV5-5 combines with J gene TRBJ2-1; D unclear. Germline V gene data show CDR1 as SGHKS and CDR2 as YYEKEE (reference sequence). Trimming cost V 5 bases and J 0 bases, with 21 bases left between them. The CDR3 length is 18 residues. CDR3 DNA sequence: TGTGCCAGCAGACTGGGGTACTCCTACCGCAGCTCCTACAATGAGCAGTTCTTC. Translation gives CASRLGYSYRSSYNEQFF.

CDR3 bases: TGTGCCAGCAGCACCTGGACAGGGGAGGGGACCGGGGAGCTGTTTTTT. It is translated as CASSTWTGEGTGELFF. The V call is TRBV5-5, the J call TRBJ2-2, with 9 bases lining up with TRBD1. V lost 4 bases to trimming and J lost 5 bases; unmatched junction nucleotides: 9. Germline V lookup: CDR1 SGHKS, CDR2 YYEKEE (reference sequence). The CDR3 runs to 16 residues.

The genes are TRBV19 and TRBJ1-1, with D perhaps matching TRBD1 (5 bases). V gave up 0 bases and J gave up 2 bases, with 16 bases separating them. Germline assignment: CDR1 LNHDA and CDR2 SQIVND (reference sequence). The CDR3 loop spans 17 amino acids. The CDR3 protein is CASSIDTSPRGNTEAFF. For the CDR3, the DNA is TGTGCCAGTAGTATAGATACCTCACCGCGGGGCAACACTGAAGCTTTCTTT.

This clone was recorded only once. V gene TRBV15 combines with J gene TRBJ1-1; D call uncertain. Germline CDR1 is LNHNV and CDR2 is YYDKDF (reference sequence). This CDR3 is built from 16 residues. Trimming pared 3 bases from V and 5 bases from J, leaving 19 bases between. CDR3 nucleotides: TGTGCCACCAGCAGGGGAGGAGGCACGGCGGGAACTGAAGCTTTCTTT. Translated: CATSRGGGTAGTEAFF. Combining the CDR3 with reference TRBV15 and TRBJ1-1 gives the whole variable domain DAMVIQNPRYQVTQFGKPVTLSCSQTLNHNVMYWYQQKSSQAPKLLFHYYDKDFNNEADTPDNFQSRRPNTSFCFLDIRSPGLGDTAMYLCATSRGGGTAGTEAFFGQGTRLTVV.

The rearrangement uses TRBV27 and TRBJ2-7, with 13 bases lining up with TRBD2. The CDR3 has 15 amino acids. Losses at the gene ends were 9 bases for V and 0 bases for J; bases not matched to a gene: 5. Germline V gene lookup returns CDR1 MNHEY and CDR2 SMNVEV (reference sequence). The CDR3 region is CASSRTSGGSYEQYF. In DNA form, the CDR3 reads TGTGCCAGTAGTCGGACTAGCGGGGGCTCCTACGAGCAGTACTTC.

CDR3 sequence: CALDGERGELFF. CDR3 nucleotide sequence: TGTGCCCTTGATGGGGAGCGCGGGGAGCTGTTTTTT. This rearrangement joins TRBV28 to TRBJ2-2; tentatively, D is TRBD2 (5 bases). The CDR3 length is 12 residues. Germline CDR1 MDHEN, CDR2 SYDVKM. Trimming pared 11 bases from V and 7 bases from J, leaving 14 bases between. The full variable domain, its missing parts supplied by reference TRBV28 and TRBJ2-2, is DVKVTQSSRYLVKRTGEKVFLECVQDMDHENMFWYRQDPGLGLRLIYFSYDVKMKEKGDIPEGYSVSREKKERFSLILESASTNQTSMYLCALDGERGELFFGEGSRLTVL.

The chain recombines TRBV28 with TRBJ1-5; D uncertain. This CDR3 has 13 amino acids. Trimming pared 7 bases from V and 3 bases from J, leaving 10 bases between. Germline V gene lookup returns CDR1 MDHEN and CDR2 SYDVKM. CDR3 loop: CASTSGINQPQHF. The CDR3 DNA reads TGTGCCAGCACATCAGGAATCAATCAGCCCCAGCATTTT. Full variable domain (remainder filled in from reference TRBV28 and TRBJ1-5): DVKVTQSSRYLVKRTGEKVFLECVQDMDHENMFWYRQDPGLGLRLIYFSYDVKMKEKGDIPEGYSVSREKKERFSLILESASTNQTSMYLCASTSGINQPQHFGDGTRLSIL.

The chain is built from TRBV7-8 and TRBJ2-5, with 15 positions matching TRBD2. Trimming removed 3 bases from V and 0 bases from J; junction bases left unmatched: 8. The CDR3 runs to 19 residues. Germline-derived CDR1 and CDR2 are SGHVS and FQNEAQ. This chain's CDR3 is CASSLRGLAGGSYQETQYF. The CDR3 DNA reads as TGTGCCAGCAGCTTGAGAGGACTAGCGGGGGGGTCGTACCAAGAGACCCAGTACTTC. Full variable domain (outside the CDR3, taken from reference TRBV7-8 and TRBJ2-5): GAGVSQSPRYKVAKRGQDVALRCDPISGHVSLFWYQQALGQGPEFLTYFQNEAQLDKSGLPSDRFFAERPEGSVSTLKIQRTQQEDSAVYLCASSLRGLAGGSYQETQYFGPGTRLLVL.

The genes are TRBV4-2 and TRBJ1-6; the D is unclear. The V end was cut by 1 base, the J end by 5 bases, with 6 bases between. CDR1 and CDR2 (germline): LGHNA, YNFKEQ. The CDR3 extends over 14 amino acids. DNA of the CDR3: TGTGCCAGCAGCCAAGTGGGAAATAATTCACCCCTCCACTTT. It specifies CASSQVGNNSPLHF.

This clone was found a few times. The chain joins TRBV12-3 or TRBV12-4 to TRBJ1-4; tentative D call: TRBD1 (5 bases). V was cut by 8 bases and J by 8 bases, with 15 bases left in between. The CDR3 has 13 amino acids. In DNA, the CDR3 is TGTGCCAGCCGACCAGCAGGGTACGAAAAACTGTTTTTT. Its protein product is CASRPAGYEKLFF.

V gene TRBV7-2 combines with J gene TRBJ1-5, with D perhaps TRBD1 (6 bases). The V gene's germline CDR1 is SGHTA and CDR2 FQGNSA. Trimming removed 2 bases at V and 7 bases at J, with 12 bases between. This CDR3 has 14 residues. The CDR3 reads CASSLRGQGQPQHF. Written as DNA, the CDR3 is TGTGCCAGCAGCTTACGGGGGCAGGGGCAGCCCCAGCATTTT.

V is TRBV4-3 and J is TRBJ1-2, with TRBD1 matching 8 bases. Trimming took 2 bases from V and 0 from J; bases not matched to a gene: 8. Germline lookup yields CDR1 LGHNA and CDR2 YSLEER. The CDR3 loop spans 17 amino acids. The CDR3 DNA sequence: TGCGCCAGCAGCCAAATCGGGACAGGTGGGTCTAACTATGGCTACACCTTC. It specifies CASSQIGTGGSNYGYTF.

The CDR3: CAISEGPNQPQHF. DNA for the CDR3: TGTGCCATCAGTGAGGGGCCCAATCAGCCCCAGCATTTT. This sequence joins TRBV10-3 and TRBJ1-5, with no clear D. V was cut by 2 bases and J by 3 bases, with 5 bases left in between. This CDR3 is built from 13 residues. CDR1 is ENHRY and CDR2 is SYGVKD in the germline V gene.

In the case of this clone: This sample also contains other DNA sequences that code for the same CDR3. This rearrangement joins TRBV11-2 to TRBJ2-5, with D uncertain. CDR3 length equals 15 residues. V was shortened by 3 bases and J by 0 bases, with 11 bases between the two germline ends. The germline gives CDR1 SGHAT, CDR2 FQNNGV. The CDR3 here is CASSFAPTYQETQYF. In nucleotides, the CDR3 is TGTGCCAGCAGCTTCGCCCCCACTTACCAAGAGACCCAGTACTTC.

This chain connects TRBV6-6 to TRBJ2-7; no reliable D call. Germline V gene sequence: CDR1 MNHNY, CDR2 SVGAGI (reference sequence). Trimming removed 3 bases at V and 2 bases at J, with 11 bases between. CDR3 length equals 14 residues. The CDR3: CASSYTLETYEQYF. CDR3 DNA: TGTGCCAGCAGTTATACCCTGGAGACCTACGAGCAGTACTTC.

CDR3 DNA sequence: TGCGCCAGCAGCCAAGGCGCGGGGTATGAAGATACGCAGTATTTT. Its protein product is CASSQGAGYEDTQYF. J is TRBJ2-3 and V is TRBV5-1, with D perhaps TRBD2 (6 bases). Germline CDR1 is SGHRS and CDR2 is YFSETQ. Between the trimmed V and J ends, which lost 4 bases and 5 bases, there was a span of 17 bases. This CDR3 is 15 amino acids long.

This clone was found a few times. The chain links TRBV5-1 to TRBJ2-7; 10 nucleotides line up with TRBD1. CDR1 and CDR2 (germline): SGHRS, YFSETQ. V lost 4 bases to trimming and J lost 1 base; unmatched junction nucleotides: 2. CDR3 length: 14 residues. CDR3 residues: CASSRTGGSYEQYF. CDR3 nucleotide sequence: TGCGCCAGCAGCCGGACAGGGGGATCCTACGAGCAGTACTTC.